These T cell receptor beta chains were read from a single sample in a study of STAT3 mutations in large granular lymphocyte leukemia. Method: immunoSEQ multiplex PCR; TCRdb's copy keeps in-frame clones and lacks some. Here the sample spans about 6,000 clones, about 35% being singletons. The sequenced sample consisted of peripheral blood mononuclear cells. These receptors were taken from a woman in her thirties or forties with T-cell large granular lymphocyte leukemia. Some clones in this sample may be carry-over from other donors' samples. Each CDR3 is given without its conserved first and last residue. A D gene is named only where the DNA matches it firmly.

CDR3 length: 11
D gene: TRBD1
V gene: TRBV29-1
J gene: TRBJ1-1
CDR3 protein: SVEVDRATEAF

CDR3 length: 12
D gene: -
V gene: TRBV4-3
J gene: TRBJ1-3
CDR3 protein: ASSQAVIGNTIY

CDR3 length: 13
D gene: TRBD1
V gene: TRBV5-1
J gene: TRBJ1-1
CDR3 protein: ASKGTQGVNTEAF

CDR3 length: 14
D gene: TRBD2
V gene: TRBV19
J gene: TRBJ2-7
CDR3 protein: ASSRSGTSGSYEQY

CDR3 length: 10
D gene: -
V gene: TRBV5-1
J gene: TRBJ2-3
CDR3 protein: ASSPELETQY

CDR3 length: 11
D gene: TRBD1
V gene: TRBV7-2
J gene: TRBJ1-2
CDR3 protein: ASSRGRVYGYT

CDR3 length: 12
D gene: -
V gene: TRBV6-5
J gene: TRBJ2-5
CDR3 protein: ASSYSVGRETQY

CDR3 length: 10
D gene: -
V gene: TRBV5-4
J gene: TRBJ1-2
CDR3 protein: ASSFGGTGYT

CDR3 length: 15
D gene: TRBD1
V gene: TRBV7-9
J gene: TRBJ2-7
CDR3 protein: ASSLSGRQGRAYEQY

CDR3 length: 12
D gene: -
V gene: TRBV30
J gene: TRBJ2-2
CDR3 protein: AHPLGGLGGELF

CDR3 length: 12
D gene: -
V gene: TRBV7-9
J gene: TRBJ1-1
CDR3 protein: ASSLARAGLEAF

CDR3 length: 10
D gene: -
V gene: TRBV27
J gene: TRBJ2-7
CDR3 protein: ASRDSAYEQY

CDR3 length: 11
D gene: -
V gene: TRBV7-2
J gene: TRBJ1-4
CDR3 protein: ASTPGPNEKLF

CDR3 length: 15
D gene: TRBD2
V gene: TRBV7-9
J gene: TRBJ2-3
CDR3 protein: ASSPPSGGAGQDTQY

CDR3 length: 13
D gene: -
V gene: TRBV28
J gene: TRBJ2-1
CDR3 protein: ASNQPRGAHNEQF

CDR3 length: 11
D gene: -
V gene: TRBV30
J gene: TRBJ1-3
CDR3 protein: AWTPGTLDTIY

CDR3 length: 12
D gene: -
V gene: TRBV7-9
J gene: TRBJ1-4
CDR3 protein: ASSFVGGGEKLF

CDR3 length: 14
D gene: -
V gene: TRBV5-4
J gene: TRBJ2-3
CDR3 protein: ASSPRQSSPTDTQY

CDR3 length: 14
D gene: TRBD1
V gene: TRBV5-5
J gene: TRBJ1-6
CDR3 protein: ASSYRGPENNSPLH

CDR3 length: 11
D gene: -
V gene: TRBV18
J gene: TRBJ1-5
CDR3 protein: ASSIGRDQPQH

CDR3 length: 12
D gene: -
V gene: TRBV10-3
J gene: TRBJ1-2
CDR3 protein: AISGRDTSYGYT

CDR3 length: 15
D gene: -
V gene: TRBV12-5
J gene: TRBJ1-1
CDR3 protein: ASGRTRAPGWVAEAF

CDR3 length: 10
D gene: -
V gene: TRBV5-6
J gene: TRBJ2-3
CDR3 protein: ASSLAGDTQY